A single sample gave rise to the 27 T cell receptor beta chains below, sequenced in a study of CD8 T cells in ankylosing spondylitis. TCRdb ran MiXCR on the 5' RACE reads and lists one entry per CDR3 protein. The data show 270,000 or so distinct CDR3 sequences, roughly 18% seen once. Sequencing was carried out using blood, either unsorted or a sorted T cell fraction (not recorded which). The receptors derive from a male donor with ankylosing spondylitis or in good health (not recorded which).

This clonotype was seen only a few times. This chain joins TRBV12-3 or TRBV12-4 and TRBJ2-1, with D perhaps matching TRBD2 (5 bases). V lost 0 bases, J lost 6 bases, and 6 bases lay in between. This CDR3 is built from 13 residues. The chain's CDR3 is CASSLASANEQFF. The CDR3 DNA reads TGTGCCAGCAGTTTAGCTAGCGCCAATGAGCAGTTCTTC.

This clonotype was counted only a few times. The chain has TRBV5-1 and TRBJ2-5; TRBD1 might be the D (5 bases). Germline CDR1 is SGHRS and CDR2 is YFSETQ. The CDR3 sequence is 16 residues long. V was pared by 0 bases and J by 3 bases, with 15 bases between. The CDR3: CASSLAPFLGEETQYF. CDR3 coding DNA: TGCGCCAGCAGCTTGGCCCCGTTTCTAGGGGAAGAGACCCAGTACTTC.

This clonotype has at least ten counts. The chain employs TRBV9 and TRBJ1-3, with D possibly TRBD1 on 6 matching bases. From germline, CDR1 is SGDLS and CDR2 YYNGEE. V lost 4 bases and J 4 bases, leaving 12 bases between the germline ends. This CDR3 has 14 residues. The CDR3 DNA reads as TGTGCCAGCAGCCCCAGGACAGTCGGAAACACCATATATTTT. Encoded protein: CASSPRTVGNTIYF.

This clonotype was observed a few times. The chain has TRBV20-1 and TRBJ2-5; 8 nucleotides line up with TRBD2. From germline, CDR1 is DFQATT and CDR2 SNEGSKA (reference sequence). The V gene end was trimmed by 3 bases and the J gene end by 0 bases; junction bases not matched to a gene: 6. The CDR3 contains 15 residues. Here the CDR3 reads CSARSQREYQETQYF. As DNA, the CDR3 is TGCAGTGCTAGGTCCCAGCGGGAGTACCAAGAGACCCAGTACTTC.

This clonotype has more than one count but fewer than ten. The V gene is TRBV11-2, the J gene TRBJ2-1, with D maybe TRBD1 (5 bases). Germline CDR1 SGHAT, CDR2 FQNNGV. V lost 5 bases and J 5 bases, leaving 10 bases between the germline ends. This CDR3 has 13 amino acids. The CDR3 protein is CASSVTGNNEQFF. The CDR3 DNA reads as TGTGCCAGCAGCGTTACAGGAAACAATGAGCAGTTCTTC.

This clonotype was observed at least ten times. The V and J genes are TRBV12-3 or TRBV12-4 and TRBJ2-1, with D possibly being TRBD2 (5 bases). Trimming pared 6 bases from V and 5 bases from J, leaving 17 bases between. The CDR3 runs to 15 residues. The CDR3 DNA sequence: TGTGCCAGCAGACCCCATAGCGACGTCGACAATGAGCAGTTCTTC. Amino acid sequence: CASRPHSDVDNEQFF.

J is TRBJ2-7 and V is TRBV6-1; D perhaps matches TRBD1 (5 bases). V was cut by 6 bases and J by 7 bases, with 16 bases left in between. The germline V gene has CDR1 MNHNS and CDR2 SASEGT. The CDR3 is 13 amino acids. CDR3 nucleotides: TGTGCCAGCAGCCCCAGGGATTCGAGAGAGCAGTACTTC. Translated, it gives CASSPRDSREQYF.

This clonotype was recorded at least ten times. CDR3 DNA sequence: TGCAGTGCTACGGGGGCAGATACGCAGTATTTT. It specifies CSATGADTQYF. The V and J genes are TRBV20-1 and TRBJ2-3; TRBD2 is a possible D gene (6 bases). CDR1 and CDR2 from the germline V gene are DFQATT and SNEGSKA (reference sequence). The V and J ends lost 4 bases and 4 bases respectively, with 6 bases between them. The CDR3 length is 11 residues.

This clonotype was seen only a few times. The chain combines TRBV6-2 or TRBV6-3 with TRBJ2-7; no firm D call. The CDR3 extends over 17 amino acids. CDR1 is MNHEY and CDR2 is SVGEGT in the germline V gene. With 0 bases removed from V and 0 bases from J, the gap between germline ends came to 15 bases. The CDR3 nucleotides read TGTGCCAGCAGTTACTCGAGGACCGATCTGAGCTCCTACGAGCAGTACTTC. Translation gives CASSYSRTDLSSYEQYF.

The gene calls are TRBV3-1 and TRBJ1-2; D possibly corresponds to TRBD1 (5 bases). The CDR3 runs to 14 residues. The germline CDR1 and CDR2 sequences are LGHDT and YNNKEL (reference sequence). With 5 bases removed from V and 4 bases from J, the gap between germline ends came to 14 bases. As DNA, the CDR3 is TGTGCCAGCAGCAAGGAGACAGCTTCCTATGGCTACACCTTC. This sequence encodes CASSKETASYGYTF. Filled out from reference TRBV3-1 and TRBJ1-2, the complete variable domain reads DTAVSQTPKYLVTQMGNDKSIKCEQNLGHDTMYWYKQDSKKFLKIMFSYNNKELIINETVPNRFSPKSPDKAHLNLHINSLELGDSAVYFCASSKETASYGYTFGSGTRLTVV.

This clonotype was found many times. The chain joins TRBV6-1 to TRBJ1-1, with TRBD1 identical over 7 bases. This CDR3 is built from 15 residues. The trim removed 5 bases at V and 7 bases at J, leaving 13 bases unmatched. Germline V gives CDR1 MNHNS, CDR2 SASEGT. Written as DNA, the CDR3 is TGTGCCAGCAGTCTCCTAGGGACAGACAGGCTTGAAGCTTTCTTT. This gives the protein CASSLLGTDRLEAFF.

The chain uses TRBV29-1 and TRBJ2-1, with TRBD1 as a possible D gene (6 bases). Germline V gene lookup returns CDR1 SQVTM and CDR2 ANQGSEA. V was cut by 6 bases and J by 4 bases, with 16 bases left in between. The CDR3 contains 14 residues. CDR3 nucleotide sequence: TGCAGCGTCGTTGGACAGTCGAAATACAATGAGCAGTTCTTC. Translated, it gives CSVVGQSKYNEQFF.

V is TRBV28 and J is TRBJ1-5; D uncertain. Germline V lookup: CDR1 MDHEN, CDR2 SYDVKM. The CDR3 covers 15 residues. Between the trimmed V and J ends, which lost 2 bases and 0 bases, there was a span of 8 bases. CDR3 coding DNA: TGTGCCAGCAGTTTACTCTCAGATAGCAATCAGCCCCAGCATTTT. It translates to CASSLLSDSNQPQHF.

This clonotype was observed many times. The chain combines TRBV28 with TRBJ2-1; possible D gene TRBD2, 6 bases. The CDR3 totals 14 residues. Germline lookup yields CDR1 MDHEN and CDR2 SYDVKM. Trimming cost V 7 bases and J 5 bases, with 15 bases left between them. The CDR3 bases are TGTGCCAGCAATACTGCGGGATTAAACAATGAGCAGTTCTTC. The encoded protein is CASNTAGLNNEQFF.

This sequence joins TRBV4-2 and TRBJ2-1; 11 bases fit TRBD2. Per the germline V gene, CDR1 is LGHNA and CDR2 is YNFKEQ. The V segment lost 3 bases and the J segment 0 bases; nucleotides outside the gene matches: 10. The CDR3 runs to 19 residues. The CDR3 here is CASSHLGLAEQSSYNEQFF. The CDR3 DNA is TGTGCCAGCAGCCACCTGGGACTAGCGGAGCAGAGCTCCTACAATGAGCAGTTCTTC.

The chain couples TRBV12-3 or TRBV12-4 to TRBJ2-1; the D is unclear. The CDR3 runs to 16 residues. Trimming stripped 7 bases from V and 0 bases from J, with 16 bases between. CDR3 region: CASTVSLMSSYNEQFF. The CDR3 DNA reads as TGTGCCAGCACCGTCTCACTCATGAGCTCCTACAATGAGCAGTTCTTC.

The chain is built from TRBV6-2 or TRBV6-3 and TRBJ2-7, with TRBD2 matching over 9 bases. The CDR3 runs to 16 residues. The V segment lost 5 bases and the J segment 4 bases; nucleotides outside the gene matches: 12. Germline-derived CDR1 and CDR2 are MNHEY and SVGEGT. DNA of the CDR3: TGTGCCAGCAGTCAACTAATAGCGGGAGACCCTTACGAGCAGTACTTC. Protein product: CASSQLIAGDPYEQYF.

The V call is TRBV29-1, the J call TRBJ2-7; the D gene is possibly TRBD1 (5 bases). Trimming shortened V by 4 bases and J by 2 bases, and 12 bases separated the two germline ends. CDR3 length: 13 amino acids. The germline CDR1 and CDR2 sequences are SQVTM and ANQGSEA. The CDR3 loop is CSVVPDKTYEQYF. The CDR3 DNA follows: TGCAGCGTTGTCCCGGACAAAACCTACGAGCAGTACTTC.

V and J are TRBV10-3 and TRBJ2-2; D might be TRBD2 (5 bases). V shed 2 bases and J shed 8 bases, with 6 bases lying between them. This CDR3 is built from 12 residues. Germline V gives CDR1 ENHRY, CDR2 SYGVKD. The CDR3 region is CAISEPGGELFF. As DNA, the CDR3 is TGTGCCATCAGTGAGCCGGGGGGGGAGCTGTTTTTT.

The rearrangement uses TRBV16 and TRBJ2-7; 7 positions match TRBD1. Unmatched junction bases numbered 2, after V lost 4 bases and J lost 5 bases. CDR1 KGHSY and CDR2 FQNENV come from the germline V gene. The CDR3 length is 12 residues. The CDR3 bases are TGTGCCAGCAGCCGACAGGGAAACGAGCAGTACTTC. Protein: CASSRQGNEQYF.

The rearrangement uses TRBV9 and TRBJ2-7; D may match TRBD1 or TRBD2 (5 bases each). The CDR3 length is 14 residues. CDR1 is SGDLS, CDR2 YYNGEE, per germline. V was clipped by 2 bases and J by 3 bases, with 12 bases between them. The DNA for the CDR3 is TGTGCCAGCAGCGTGGACATTGGGAGCTACGAGCAGTACTTC. It specifies CASSVDIGSYEQYF. Based on the CDR3 plus reference TRBV9 and TRBJ2-7, the full variable domain is DSGVTQTPKHLITATGQRVTLRCSPRSGDLSVYWYQQSLDQGLQFLIQYYNGEERAKGNILERFSAQQFPDLHSELNLSSLELGDSALYFCASSVDIGSYEQYFGPGTRLTVT.

This clonotype was detected only a few times. V is TRBV6-5 and J is TRBJ2-7, with D possibly matching TRBD1 (6 bases). Germline loops: CDR1 MNHEY, CDR2 SVGAGI. V lost 0 bases to trimming and J lost 6 bases, with 9 bases between them. This CDR3 spans 13 amino acids. The CDR3 coding sequence is TGTGCCAGCAGTTACTCCCAGGGGCTCGAGCAGTACTTC. Protein sequence: CASSYSQGLEQYF.

In this sample, this clonotype turned up many times. The rearrangement links TRBV18 to TRBJ2-5, with D maybe TRBD1 (6 bases). Germline values: CDR1 KGHSH, CDR2 LQKENI. V lost 0 bases and J lost 1, with 18 bases in between. The CDR3 loop spans 18 amino acids. The CDR3: CASSPPVYAGDLQETQYF. For the CDR3, the DNA is TGTGCCAGCTCACCACCGGTCTACGCAGGGGACCTCCAAGAGACCCAGTACTTC.

This clonotype came up a few times. The rearrangement uses TRBV27 and TRBJ2-7; D perhaps matches TRBD1 (6 bases). Germline V lookup: CDR1 MNHEY, CDR2 SMNVEV (reference sequence). V shed 4 bases and J shed 2 bases, with 15 bases lying between them. The CDR3 consists of 15 residues. Written as DNA, the CDR3 is TGTGCCAGCAGTTCCACAGGGATTACCCCCTACGAGCAGTACTTC. Protein sequence: CASSSTGITPYEQYF.

This clonotype was counted only a few times. The chain uses TRBV4-2 and TRBJ2-7, with a possible D match to TRBD1 (5 bases). The V gene's germline CDR1 is LGHNA and CDR2 YNFKEQ. Trimming stripped 2 bases from V and 5 bases from J, with 16 bases between. This CDR3 is 15 amino acids long. CDR3 region: CASSQTVRAPNEQYF. The CDR3 DNA reads as TGTGCCAGCAGCCAAACCGTCAGGGCCCCTAACGAGCAGTACTTC.

This clonotype was seen just once. At one of its ends the junction is not consistent with the germline gene, which may arise from a read error. V is TRBV7-7 and J is TRBJ2-2; D is possibly TRBD1 or TRBD2 (5 bases each). Looked up from germline, CDR1 is SSHAT and CDR2 is FNYEAQ (reference sequence). The CDR3 runs 16 residues. The CDR3 DNA reads TGTGCTAGCAGCTTATATCAGTATGGGGGCACCGGGGAGCTGTTTTTT. It yields the protein CASSLYQYGGTGELFF.

A few counts support this clonotype. V is TRBV3-1 and J is TRBJ2-1, with 9 bases identical to TRBD2. This CDR3 contains 16 residues. Germline values: CDR1 LGHDT, CDR2 YNNKEL (reference sequence). Losses at the gene ends were 2 bases for V and 0 bases for J; bases not matched to a gene: 2. The chain's CDR3 is CASSQWTSASYNEQFF. In nucleotides, the CDR3 is TGTGCCAGCAGCCAATGGACTAGCGCCTCCTACAATGAGCAGTTCTTC.